Listed below are T cell receptor beta chains from one sample, sequenced in a study of blood T cells in healthy people across ages. Each CDR3 protein is one row after TCRdb ran MiXCR on the 5' RACE reads. This table has 550,000 to 700,000 distinct CDR3 sequences, roughly 28% appearing once. Sequenced: blood. These receptors originate from an older woman in good health. Each CDR3 is given with its conserved first and last residue. D genes are given only for firm matches. A clone size is listed for some rows: how often the clone was seen (once, few, many), or a class if it is expanded.

j_call: TRBJ2-3; d_call: NA; cdr3_length: 15; v_call: TRBV5-1; clone_size: few; cdr3_aa: CASSFGPDSTDTQYF; cdr3_nt: TGCGCCAGCAGCTTTGGACCGGATAGCACAGATACGCAGTATTTT
j_call: TRBJ2-7; d_call: TRBD2; cdr3_length: 15; v_call: TRBV18; clone_size: many; cdr3_aa: CASSPSGRDPHEQYF; cdr3_nt: TGTGCCAGCTCACCCTCCGGGAGGGATCCCCACGAGCAGTACTTC
j_call: TRBJ1-3; d_call: TRBD1; cdr3_length: 15; v_call: TRBV9; clone_size: few; cdr3_aa: CASRGTGASGNTIYF; cdr3_nt: TGTGCCAGCAGGGGGACAGGGGCTTCTGGAAACACCATATATTTT
j_call: TRBJ2-3; d_call: NA; cdr3_length: 16; v_call: TRBV20-1; clone_size: NA; cdr3_aa: CSARGFRGATADTQYF; cdr3_nt: TGCAGTGCTAGAGGTTTCCGGGGGGCGACAGCAGATACGCAGTATTTT
j_call: TRBJ1-1; d_call: NA; cdr3_length: 11; v_call: TRBV7-2; clone_size: few; cdr3_aa: CASTTNTEAFF; cdr3_nt: TGTGCCAGCACCACTAACACTGAAGCTTTCTTT
j_call: TRBJ2-5; d_call: TRBD2; cdr3_length: 15; v_call: TRBV20-1; clone_size: NA; cdr3_aa: CSATLLAGGSETQYF; cdr3_nt: TGCAGTGCGACACTACTAGCGGGGGGGTCGGAGACCCAGTACTTC
j_call: TRBJ2-2; d_call: TRBD1; cdr3_length: 16; v_call: TRBV5-6; clone_size: few; cdr3_aa: CASSLTGGAHTGELFF; cdr3_nt: TGTGCCAGCAGCTTGACAGGGGGCGCCCACACCGGGGAGCTGTTTTTT
j_call: TRBJ2-7; d_call: TRBD1; cdr3_length: 16; v_call: TRBV11-2; clone_size: NA; cdr3_aa: CASSLPRTGLSYEQYF; cdr3_nt: TGTGCCAGCAGCTTACCCCGGACAGGACTTTCCTACGAGCAGTACTTC
j_call: TRBJ2-7; d_call: NA; cdr3_length: 14; v_call: TRBV13; clone_size: few; cdr3_aa: CASSLWGDSYEQYF; cdr3_nt: TGTGCCAGCAGCTTATGGGGGGACTCCTACGAGCAGTACTTC
j_call: TRBJ2-3; d_call: NA; cdr3_length: 15; v_call: TRBV18; clone_size: NA; cdr3_aa: CASSRASHDTDTQYF; cdr3_nt: TGTGCCAGCTCACGGGCTAGCCACGACACAGATACGCAGTATTTT
j_call: TRBJ1-2; d_call: TRBD1; cdr3_length: 16; v_call: TRBV7-2; clone_size: NA; cdr3_aa: CASSSIGTGEVDGYTF; cdr3_nt: TGTGCCAGCAGCTCCATCGGGACAGGAGAGGTAGATGGCTACACCTTC
j_call: TRBJ2-3; d_call: TRBD2; cdr3_length: 15; v_call: TRBV7-2; clone_size: NA; cdr3_aa: CASRSTSGNTDTQYF; cdr3_nt: TGTGCCAGCAGATCGACTAGCGGAAACACAGATACGCAGTATTTT
j_call: TRBJ2-5; d_call: TRBD1; cdr3_length: 16; v_call: TRBV24-1; clone_size: NA; cdr3_aa: CATSDPLGQGIETQYF; cdr3_nt: TGTGCCACCAGTGATCCGCTAGGACAGGGTATTGAGACCCAGTACTTC
j_call: TRBJ2-7; d_call: NA; cdr3_length: 16; v_call: TRBV6-6; clone_size: NA; cdr3_aa: CASSSRDITFSYEQYF; cdr3_nt: TGTGCCAGCAGTTCCCGGGACATTACTTTCTCCTACGAGCAGTACTTC
j_call: TRBJ2-1; d_call: TRBD2; cdr3_length: 15; v_call: TRBV28; clone_size: few; cdr3_aa: CASNLGGAGNNEQFF; cdr3_nt: TGTGCCAGCAATCTCGGGGGGGCCGGGAACAATGAGCAGTTCTTC
j_call: TRBJ2-5; d_call: NA; cdr3_length: 12; v_call: TRBV29-1; clone_size: few; cdr3_aa: CSVVVFQETQYF; cdr3_nt: TGCAGCGTTGTTGTCTTCCAAGAGACCCAGTACTTC
j_call: TRBJ2-5; d_call: NA; cdr3_length: 12; v_call: TRBV29-1; clone_size: few; cdr3_aa: CNALSAQETQYF; cdr3_nt: TGCAACGCCCTGTCAGCGCAAGAGACCCAGTACTTC
j_call: TRBJ2-7; d_call: TRBD1; cdr3_length: 12; v_call: TRBV20-1; clone_size: NA; cdr3_aa: CSADRGSYEQYF; cdr3_nt: TGCAGTGCTGACAGGGGGAGCTACGAGCAGTACTTC
j_call: TRBJ2-4; d_call: TRBD1; cdr3_length: 13; v_call: TRBV6-1; clone_size: NA; cdr3_aa: CASGDRGKNIQYF; cdr3_nt: TGTGCCAGCGGAGACAGGGGGAAAAACATTCAGTACTTC
j_call: TRBJ2-7; d_call: TRBD1; cdr3_length: 15; v_call: TRBV7-2; clone_size: few; cdr3_aa: CASTPTRDRNYEQYF; cdr3_nt: TGTGCCAGCACCCCAACCCGGGACAGGAACTACGAGCAGTACTTC
j_call: TRBJ1-4; d_call: NA; cdr3_length: 17; v_call: TRBV4-3; clone_size: NA; cdr3_aa: CASSQDLGAATNEKLFF; cdr3_nt: TGCGCCAGCAGCCAAGATCTCGGGGCTGCAACTAATGAAAAACTGTTTTTT
j_call: TRBJ1-1; d_call: NA; cdr3_length: 12; v_call: TRBV5-1; clone_size: few; cdr3_aa: CASSQEGSPAFF; cdr3_nt: TGCGCCAGCAGTCAAGAGGGATCCCCGGCTTTCTTT
j_call: TRBJ2-1; d_call: NA; cdr3_length: 14; v_call: TRBV10-3; clone_size: few; cdr3_aa: CAISEGGTYNEQFF; cdr3_nt: TGTGCCATCAGTGAGGGCGGAACCTACAATGAGCAGTTCTTC
j_call: TRBJ2-3; d_call: NA; cdr3_length: 17; v_call: TRBV27; clone_size: few; cdr3_aa: CASSPHPTAVGADTQYF; cdr3_nt: TGTGCCAGCAGTCCCCACCCGACAGCCGTTGGGGCAGATACGCAGTATTTT
j_call: TRBJ1-2; d_call: NA; cdr3_length: 16; v_call: TRBV2; clone_size: few; cdr3_aa: CASSVPSDSNLEGYTF; cdr3_nt: TGTGCCAGCAGTGTCCCCTCGGACAGTAACCTTGAGGGCTACACCTTC
j_call: TRBJ2-7; d_call: NA; cdr3_length: 16; v_call: TRBV6-2/TRBV6-3; clone_size: NA; cdr3_aa: CASSYLIAANSYEQYF; cdr3_nt: TGTGCCAGCAGTTACTTAATTGCAGCGAACTCCTACGAGCAGTACTTC
j_call: TRBJ2-3; d_call: NA; cdr3_length: 14; v_call: TRBV10-3; clone_size: few; cdr3_aa: CAISESTSTDTQYF; cdr3_nt: TGTGCCATCAGTGAGTCTACAAGCACAGATACGCAGTATTTT
j_call: TRBJ2-1; d_call: TRBD2; cdr3_length: 13; v_call: TRBV5-1; clone_size: few; cdr3_aa: CASSLAFGGAEFF; cdr3_nt: TGCGCCAGCAGCTTGGCCTTCGGGGGGGCCGAGTTCTTC
j_call: TRBJ2-7; d_call: TRBD2; cdr3_length: 14; v_call: TRBV4-2; clone_size: few; cdr3_aa: CASSPGAGGYEQYF; cdr3_nt: TGTGCCAGCAGCCCCGGAGCGGGGGGCTACGAGCAGTACTTC
j_call: TRBJ1-5; d_call: NA; cdr3_length: 14; v_call: TRBV2; clone_size: NA; cdr3_aa: CASSDIVGNQPQHF; cdr3_nt: TGTGCCAGCAGTGATATAGTAGGCAATCAGCCCCAGCATTTT
j_call: TRBJ2-3; d_call: NA; cdr3_length: 16; v_call: TRBV7-3; clone_size: NA; cdr3_aa: CASSPRDAGRGDTQYF; cdr3_nt: TGTGCCAGCAGCCCCCGGGATGCGGGGCGGGGAGATACGCAGTATTTT
j_call: TRBJ1-1; d_call: NA; cdr3_length: 14; v_call: TRBV29-1; clone_size: NA; cdr3_aa: CSVRRGNQNTEAFF; cdr3_nt: TGCAGCGTCCGCAGGGGAAACCAGAACACTGAAGCTTTCTTT
j_call: TRBJ1-1; d_call: TRBD1; cdr3_length: 14; v_call: TRBV5-1; clone_size: NA; cdr3_aa: CASSRGQPDTEAFF; cdr3_nt: TGCGCCAGCAGCCGGGGACAGCCAGACACTGAAGCTTTCTTT
j_call: TRBJ2-1; d_call: TRBD2; cdr3_length: 16; v_call: TRBV12-5; clone_size: few; cdr3_aa: CASGFPGSGGYNEQFF; cdr3_nt: TGTGCTAGTGGTTTCCCAGGGAGCGGGGGGTACAATGAGCAGTTCTTC
j_call: TRBJ2-2; d_call: NA; cdr3_length: 13; v_call: TRBV2; clone_size: NA; cdr3_aa: CASRVTNTGELFF; cdr3_nt: TGTGCCAGCAGAGTCACCAACACCGGGGAGCTGTTTTTT
j_call: TRBJ2-1; d_call: TRBD1; cdr3_length: 15; v_call: TRBV7-2; clone_size: few; cdr3_aa: CASSPDRGGYNEQFF; cdr3_nt: TGTGCCAGCAGCCCCGACAGGGGTGGCTACAATGAGCAGTTCTTC
j_call: TRBJ2-1; d_call: NA; cdr3_length: 16; v_call: TRBV20-1; clone_size: NA; cdr3_aa: CSAHPTKGGQYNEQFF; cdr3_nt: TGCAGTGCCCATCCTACTAAGGGGGGCCAGTACAATGAGCAGTTCTTC
j_call: TRBJ2-3; d_call: TRBD1; cdr3_length: 16; v_call: TRBV5-6; clone_size: once; cdr3_aa: CASSIPQGTSTDTQYF; cdr3_nt: TGTGCCAGCAGCATCCCACAGGGGACCTCAACAGATACGCAGTACTTT
j_call: TRBJ2-5; d_call: TRBD1; cdr3_length: 17; v_call: TRBV5-6; clone_size: few; cdr3_aa: CASSFQDARGLVETQYF; cdr3_nt: TGTGCCAGCAGCTTCCAGGATGCCAGGGGGCTTGTCGAGACCCAGTACTTC
j_call: TRBJ2-5; d_call: TRBD2; cdr3_length: 15; v_call: TRBV20-1; clone_size: NA; cdr3_aa: CSATGYGGVVETQYF; cdr3_nt: TGCAGTGCTACGGGGTATGGGGGGGTAGTGGAGACCCAGTACTTC
j_call: TRBJ2-4; d_call: TRBD2; cdr3_length: 15; v_call: TRBV7-2; clone_size: few; cdr3_aa: CASSLVGGGGNIQYF; cdr3_nt: TGTGCCAGCAGCTTAGTCGGCGGGGGGGGGAACATTCAGTACTTC
j_call: TRBJ2-4; d_call: TRBD2; cdr3_length: 16; v_call: TRBV4-2; clone_size: few; cdr3_aa: CASSQDVAGGRNIQYF; cdr3_nt: TGTGCCAGCAGCCAAGATGTAGCGGGGGGGAGAAACATTCAGTACTTC
j_call: TRBJ1-3; d_call: TRBD1; cdr3_length: 15; v_call: TRBV5-1; clone_size: few; cdr3_aa: CASSLTQGARNTIYF; cdr3_nt: TGCGCCAGCAGCTTGACTCAGGGGGCTAGAAACACCATATATTTT